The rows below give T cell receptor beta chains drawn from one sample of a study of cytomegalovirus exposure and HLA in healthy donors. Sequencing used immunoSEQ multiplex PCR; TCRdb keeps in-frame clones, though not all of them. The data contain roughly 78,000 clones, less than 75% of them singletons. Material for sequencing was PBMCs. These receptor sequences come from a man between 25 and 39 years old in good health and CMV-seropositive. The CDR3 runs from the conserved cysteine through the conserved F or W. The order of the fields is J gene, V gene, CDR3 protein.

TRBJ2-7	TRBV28	CASSSPGKSYEQYF
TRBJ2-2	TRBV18	CASSQSGADTGELFF
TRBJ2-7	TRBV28	CASRTSGSYEQYF
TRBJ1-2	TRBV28	CASSHGQGTGGYTF
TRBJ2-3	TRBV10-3	CATRQTTDTQYF
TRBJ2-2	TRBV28	CASSGTGSHTGELFF
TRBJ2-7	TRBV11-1	CASSLAGGAAYEQYF
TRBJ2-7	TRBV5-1	CASSQPDRVHEQYF
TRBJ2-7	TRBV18	CASSPLTGDSYEQYF
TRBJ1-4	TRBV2	CASSFNEKLFF
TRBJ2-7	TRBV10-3	CASGAGEGEQYF
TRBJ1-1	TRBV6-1	CASRGQGRDTEAFF
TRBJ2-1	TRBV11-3	CASATPSGKQFF
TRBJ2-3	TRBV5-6	CASSLFLAGAPDTQYF
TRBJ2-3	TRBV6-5	CASRNQADTQYF
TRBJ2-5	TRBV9	CASSVDGSQETQYF
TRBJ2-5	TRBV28	CASSSGQSWTQYF
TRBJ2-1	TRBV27	CASSFLGTGDRNEQFF
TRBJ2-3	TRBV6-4	CASSDLPGQGENTQYF
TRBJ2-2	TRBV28	CATKPTDTNTGELFF
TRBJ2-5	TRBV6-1	CASLRSTGEETQYF
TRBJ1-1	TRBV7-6	CASSLLQGRTYTEAFF
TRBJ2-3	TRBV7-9	CASSTGQGDTDTQYF
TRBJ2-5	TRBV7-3	CASSLGVGTSEETQYF
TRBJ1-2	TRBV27	CASSPLGGTGTGYGYTF
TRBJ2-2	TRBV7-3	CASSLKSRGSTGELFF
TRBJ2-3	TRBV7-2	CASSLPGGPDTQYF
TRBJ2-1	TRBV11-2	CASSFWSRERNEQFF
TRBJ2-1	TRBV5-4	CASSLGGGLATYNEQFF
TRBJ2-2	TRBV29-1	CSVEETQAGELFF
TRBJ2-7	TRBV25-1	CASSEYAGGYEQYF
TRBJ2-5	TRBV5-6	CASSMRPGTSGTKETQYF
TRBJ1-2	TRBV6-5	CASITPGQGSYTF
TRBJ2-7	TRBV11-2	CASLAGGHEQYF
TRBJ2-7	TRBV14	CASSHRTSGTPYEQYF
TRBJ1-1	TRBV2	CASKQGQGRVNTEAFF
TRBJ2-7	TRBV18	CASAPGESNYEQYF
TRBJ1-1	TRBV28	CASYSLWDTRSVNTEAFF
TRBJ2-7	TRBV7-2	CASSTRQGYEQYF
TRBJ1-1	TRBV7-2	CASRSQGYTEAFF
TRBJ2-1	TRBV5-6	CASSRSDRTSYNEQFF
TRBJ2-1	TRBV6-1	CASTETRGEQFF
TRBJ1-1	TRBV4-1	CASSQEVGTSASEAFF
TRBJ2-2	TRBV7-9	CASSPSVMKNTGELFF
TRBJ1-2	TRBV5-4	CASSNRDIGYTF
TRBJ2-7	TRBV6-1	CASSEETAGGGEQYF
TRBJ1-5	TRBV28	CASRPRWQAIQPQHF
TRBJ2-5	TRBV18	CASSPSGTQETQYF
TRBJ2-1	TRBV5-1	CASSLLAGQSNEQFF
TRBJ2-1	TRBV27	CASSYSRNEQFF
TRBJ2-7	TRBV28	CASSASTALEQYF
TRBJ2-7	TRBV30	CAWSVLAGSHEQYF
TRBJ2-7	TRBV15	CATSRVSGGIDEQYF
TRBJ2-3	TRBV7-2	CASSPIAGGRGDTQYF
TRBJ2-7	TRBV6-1	CASRTSGASYEQYF
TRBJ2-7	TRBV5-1	CASSLSGTGGFNEQYF
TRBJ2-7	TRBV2	CASSGSEQYF
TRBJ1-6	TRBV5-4	CASSRGQGQTSYNSPLHF
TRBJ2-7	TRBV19	CASTSAPGQGTRQYF
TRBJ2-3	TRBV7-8	CASSPNLAEPTDTQYF